This TCR beta chain was sequenced for a study of cytomegalovirus exposure and HLA in healthy donors. In the PCR, 60 Vbeta and 13 Jbeta primers were used. TCRdb keeps only in-frame clones here, not all; method: immunoSEQ multiplex PCR. Among 170,000 or so clones listed, 77% were seen once. Comment on this clone: The antigen is not known.

Findings of the study overall: Later analysis reportedly placed an Asian-associated ancestry cluster below the roughly 700-donor mean in N-insertions. In all likelihood, a cluster of highly shared sequence variants was a sequencing artifact.

The germline CDR1 and CDR2 sequences are SGHNT and YENEEA. The length of the CDR3 is 17 residues. The V gene end was trimmed by 1 base and the J gene end by 7 bases; junction bases not matched to a gene: 13. This TCR was recovered from a woman in her thirties in good health and CMV-seropositive. The sequenced sample was PBMCs. The rearrangement links TRBV11-3 to TRBJ2-1; 7 positions agree with TRBD2. The CDR3 protein is CASSLVWGEGPVNEQFF. The CDR3 nucleotides are TGTGCCAGCAGCTTAGTCTGGGGGGAGGGCCCCGTGAATGAGCAGTTCTTC.